This note documents a single TCR beta chain sequence. What it binds is not known. The record originates from a study of beta chain features in type 1 diabetes. Study-level findings and limits: Type 1 diabetes patients had moderately but significantly shorter TCRB CDR3s in all four CD4+ subsets.

Per germline, CDR1 ENHRY and CDR2 SYGVKD. This CDR3 has 14 amino acids. V was shortened by 0 bases and J by 8 bases, with 13 bases between the two germline ends. As every portion of the isolated RNA was reverse transcribed, the sequencing read expressed TCRB transcripts. Profiling relied on immunoSEQ multiplex PCR, and the TCRdb table lists in-frame clones only, not all of them. The repertoire includes 900,000 or so clones, under 20% of them detected once, and 0.02% to 0.025% sits in the top ten. The TCR was taken from a woman in her late teens or twenties in good health. This sequence joins TRBV10-3 and TRBJ1-1, with D unresolved. Sequencing input: naive CD4+ T cells from blood. The CDR3 region has the DNA TGTGCCATCAGTGAGTCGACGGAGCGTCGGGAAGCTTTCTTT. This translates into CAISESTERREAFF.